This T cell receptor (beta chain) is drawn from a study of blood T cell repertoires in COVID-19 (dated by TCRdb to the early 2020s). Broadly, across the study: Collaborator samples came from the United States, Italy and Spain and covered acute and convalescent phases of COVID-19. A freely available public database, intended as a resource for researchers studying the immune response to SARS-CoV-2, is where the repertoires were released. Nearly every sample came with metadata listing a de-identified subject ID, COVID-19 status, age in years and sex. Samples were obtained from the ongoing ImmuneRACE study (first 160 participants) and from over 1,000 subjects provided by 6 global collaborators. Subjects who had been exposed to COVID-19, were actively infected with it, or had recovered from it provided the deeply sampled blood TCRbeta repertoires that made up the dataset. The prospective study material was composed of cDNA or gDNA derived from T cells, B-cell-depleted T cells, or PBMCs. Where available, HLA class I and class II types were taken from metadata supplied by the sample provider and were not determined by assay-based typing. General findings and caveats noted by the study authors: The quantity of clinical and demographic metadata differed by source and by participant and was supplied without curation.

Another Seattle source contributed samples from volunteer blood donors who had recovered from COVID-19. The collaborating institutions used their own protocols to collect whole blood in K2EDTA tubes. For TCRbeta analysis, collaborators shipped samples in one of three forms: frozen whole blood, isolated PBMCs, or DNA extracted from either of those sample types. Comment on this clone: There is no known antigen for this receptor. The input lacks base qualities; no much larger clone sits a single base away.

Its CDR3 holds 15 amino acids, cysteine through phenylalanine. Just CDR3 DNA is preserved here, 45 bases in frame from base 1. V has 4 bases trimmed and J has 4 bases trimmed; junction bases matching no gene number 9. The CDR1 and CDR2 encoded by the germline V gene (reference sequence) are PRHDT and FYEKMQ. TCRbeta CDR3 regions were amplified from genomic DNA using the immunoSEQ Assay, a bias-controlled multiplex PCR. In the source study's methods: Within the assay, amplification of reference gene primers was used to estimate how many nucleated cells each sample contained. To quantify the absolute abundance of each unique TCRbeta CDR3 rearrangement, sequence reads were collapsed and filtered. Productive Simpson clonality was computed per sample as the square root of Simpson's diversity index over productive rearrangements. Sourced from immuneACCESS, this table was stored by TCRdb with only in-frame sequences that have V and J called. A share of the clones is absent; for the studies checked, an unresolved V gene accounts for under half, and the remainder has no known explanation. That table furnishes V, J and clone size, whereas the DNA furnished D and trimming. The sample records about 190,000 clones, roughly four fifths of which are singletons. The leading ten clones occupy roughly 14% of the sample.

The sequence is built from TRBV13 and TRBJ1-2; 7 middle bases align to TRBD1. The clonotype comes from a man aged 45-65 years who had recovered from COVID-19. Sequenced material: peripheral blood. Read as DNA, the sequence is TGTGCCAGCAGCTACGGGACAGTGGGACCCTATGGCTACACCTTC. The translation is CASSYGTVGPYGYTF. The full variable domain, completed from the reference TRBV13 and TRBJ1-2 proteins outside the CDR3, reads AAGVIQSPRHLIKEKRETATLKCYPIPRHDTVYWYQQGPGQDPQFLISFYEKMQSDKGSIPDRFSAQQFSDYHSELNMSSLELGDSALYFCASSYGTVGPYGYTFGSGTRLTVV.